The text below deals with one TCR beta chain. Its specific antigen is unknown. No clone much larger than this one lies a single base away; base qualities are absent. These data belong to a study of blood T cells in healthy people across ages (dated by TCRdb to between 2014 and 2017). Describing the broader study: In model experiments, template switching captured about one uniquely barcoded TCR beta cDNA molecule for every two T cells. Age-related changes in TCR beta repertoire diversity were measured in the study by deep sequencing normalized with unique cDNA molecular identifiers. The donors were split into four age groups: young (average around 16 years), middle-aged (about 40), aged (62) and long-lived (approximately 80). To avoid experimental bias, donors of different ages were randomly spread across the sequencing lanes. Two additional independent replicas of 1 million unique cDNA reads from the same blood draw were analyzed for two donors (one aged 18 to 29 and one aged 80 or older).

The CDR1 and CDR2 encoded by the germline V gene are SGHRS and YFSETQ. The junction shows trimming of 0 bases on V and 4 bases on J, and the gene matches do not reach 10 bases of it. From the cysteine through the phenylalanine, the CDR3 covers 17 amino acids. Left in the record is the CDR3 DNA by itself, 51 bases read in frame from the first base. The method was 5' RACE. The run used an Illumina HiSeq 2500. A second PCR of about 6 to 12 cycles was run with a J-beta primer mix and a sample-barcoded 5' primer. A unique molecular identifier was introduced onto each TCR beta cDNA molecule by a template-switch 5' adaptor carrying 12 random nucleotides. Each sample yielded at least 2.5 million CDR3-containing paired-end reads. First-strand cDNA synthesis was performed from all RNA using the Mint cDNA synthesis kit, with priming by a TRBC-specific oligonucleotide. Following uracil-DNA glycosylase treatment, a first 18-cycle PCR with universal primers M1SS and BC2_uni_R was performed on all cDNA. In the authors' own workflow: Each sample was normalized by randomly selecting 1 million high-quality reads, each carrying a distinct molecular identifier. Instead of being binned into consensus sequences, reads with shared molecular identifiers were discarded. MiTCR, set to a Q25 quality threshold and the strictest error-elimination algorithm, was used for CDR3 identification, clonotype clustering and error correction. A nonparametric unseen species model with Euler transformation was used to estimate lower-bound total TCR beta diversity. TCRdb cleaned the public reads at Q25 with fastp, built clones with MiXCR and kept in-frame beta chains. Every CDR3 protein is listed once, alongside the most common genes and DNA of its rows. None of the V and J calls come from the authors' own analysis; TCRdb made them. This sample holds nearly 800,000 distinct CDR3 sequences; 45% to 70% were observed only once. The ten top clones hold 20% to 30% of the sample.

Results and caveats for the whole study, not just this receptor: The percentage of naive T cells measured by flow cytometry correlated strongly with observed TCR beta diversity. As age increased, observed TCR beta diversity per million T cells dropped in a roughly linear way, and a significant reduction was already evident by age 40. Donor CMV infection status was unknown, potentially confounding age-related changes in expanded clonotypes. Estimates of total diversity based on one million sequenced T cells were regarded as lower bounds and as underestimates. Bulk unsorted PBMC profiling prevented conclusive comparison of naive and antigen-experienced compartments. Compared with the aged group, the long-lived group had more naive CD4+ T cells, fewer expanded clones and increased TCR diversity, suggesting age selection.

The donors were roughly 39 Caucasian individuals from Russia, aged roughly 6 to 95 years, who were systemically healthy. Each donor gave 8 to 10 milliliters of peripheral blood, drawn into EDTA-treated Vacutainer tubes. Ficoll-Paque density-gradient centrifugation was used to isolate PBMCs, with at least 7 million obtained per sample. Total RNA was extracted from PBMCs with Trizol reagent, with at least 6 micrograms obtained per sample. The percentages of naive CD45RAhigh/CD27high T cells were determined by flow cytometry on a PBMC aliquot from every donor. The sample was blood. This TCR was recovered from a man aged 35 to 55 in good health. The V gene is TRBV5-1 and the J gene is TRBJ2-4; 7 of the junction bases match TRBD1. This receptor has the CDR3 CASSLEGARLVKNIQYF. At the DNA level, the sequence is TGCGCCAGCAGCTTGGAGGGGGCCCGGTTGGTAAAAAACATTCAGTACTTC.